These 24 T cell receptor beta chains came from one sample sequenced in a study of blood T cell repertoires in COVID-19 (dated by TCRdb to 2020 to 2022). Library method: the immunoSEQ multiplex PCR assay. TCRdb took over this immuneACCESS table, retaining in-frame rearrangements with V and J assigned. Such tables are incomplete; in checked studies, under half of the missing clones stem from an unresolved V gene, and the remainder is unexplained. In all, the sample holds some 350,000 clones, and about 87% of those were seen once. In total, the top ten clones hold less than 6.5% of the sample. The source material was PBMCs or T cells enriched from blood (not recorded which). These receptor sequences come from a man between 25 and 39 years old who had recovered from COVID-19.

This clone was found once. The chain carries TRBV7-9 and TRBJ1-5; D is uncertain. Germline V gene sequence: CDR1 SEHNR, CDR2 FQNEAQ (reference sequence). The CDR3 contains 14 residues. The V end was cut by 2 bases, the J end by 3 bases, with 8 bases between. The CDR3 loop is CASSLTSDNQPQHF. The DNA of the CDR3 is TGTGCCAGCAGCTTAACGTCAGACAATCAGCCCCAGCATTTT.

This chain joins TRBV5-5 and TRBJ2-5, with TRBD2 identical over 8 bases. The CDR3 runs to 16 residues. Germline-derived CDR1 and CDR2 are SGHKS and YYEKEE (reference sequence). V lost 0 bases and J lost 5; bases outside the gene matches: 9. The DNA for the CDR3 is TGTGCCAGCAGCTTGGATGGAGCGGGGGCTTGGGAGACCCAGTACTTC. As protein: CASSLDGAGAWETQYF.

V gene TRBV18 combines with J gene TRBJ2-7, with D possibly matching TRBD1 (6 bases). Trimming removed 2 bases at V and 2 bases at J, with 10 bases between. Germline CDR1 and CDR2: KGHSH and LQKENI. This CDR3 has 14 residues. CDR3 DNA: TGTGCCAGCTCACCAGTTTGGACAGCCTACGAGCAGTACTTC. This encodes CASSPVWTAYEQYF.

CDR3 region: CASRWAADTGELFF. CDR3 DNA sequence: TGTGCCAGCAGGTGGGCAGCGGACACCGGGGAGCTGTTTTTT. The chain uses TRBV6-6 and TRBJ2-2; tentative D call: TRBD2 (5 bases). The CDR3 runs 14 residues. The V and J ends lost 6 bases and 3 bases respectively, with 11 bases between them. The germline gives CDR1 MNHNY, CDR2 SVGAGI (reference sequence).

CDR3 nucleotides: TGCGCCAGCAGCGAGGGACAGGGGGCCTTCAATGAGCAGTTCTTC. Protein sequence: CASSEGQGAFNEQFF. V is TRBV5-1 and J is TRBJ2-1; 12 bases agree with TRBD1. Trimming took 4 bases from V and 6 from J; bases not matched to a gene: 5. The CDR3 spans 15 residues. The V gene's germline CDR1 is SGHRS and CDR2 YFSETQ.

The chain joins TRBV28 to TRBJ1-2; 7 bases are a match to TRBD1. The junction had 16 bases not matched to a gene; V was cut back by 6 bases and J by 3 bases. Germline CDR1 is MDHEN and CDR2 is SYDVKM. This CDR3 contains 17 residues. CDR3 protein: CASSLWGAGTVYYGYTF. DNA for the CDR3: TGTGCCAGCAGCCTTTGGGGGGCCGGGACAGTTTACTATGGCTACACCTTC.

This chain uses TRBV4-1 with TRBJ1-1; 8 bases fit TRBD1. The CDR3 has 15 residues. CDR1 MGHRA and CDR2 YSYEKL come from the germline V gene. Trimming removed 2 bases from V and 3 bases from J; junction bases left unmatched: 5. The CDR3 DNA follows: TGCGCCAGCAGCCAAAGACAGGGGTCGGACACTGAAGCTTTCTTT. Encoded protein: CASSQRQGSDTEAFF.

This chain links TRBV18 with TRBJ2-7; D may be TRBD2 (5 bases). The CDR3 runs to 15 residues. Germline lookup yields CDR1 KGHSH and CDR2 LQKENI. V shed 6 bases and J shed 0 bases, with 15 bases lying between them. This CDR3 is CASSSGTALSYEQYF. CDR3 DNA: TGTGCCAGCTCGTCGGGAACCGCGCTCTCCTACGAGCAGTACTTC.

The rearrangement uses TRBV24-1 and TRBJ2-2; D is ambiguous. Germline assignment: CDR1 KGHDR and CDR2 SFDVKD. The CDR3 sequence is 13 residues long. V was cut by 6 bases and J by 6 bases, with 10 bases left in between. CDR3 loop: CATSRRLPGELFF. The CDR3 DNA reads as TGTGCCACCAGTAGAAGACTGCCCGGGGAGCTGTTTTTT.

The gene calls are TRBV10-3 and TRBJ2-2; TRBD2 is a possible D gene (7 bases). V lost 2 bases to trimming and J lost 6 bases, with 16 bases between them. This CDR3 has 16 amino acids. Per the germline V gene, CDR1 is ENHRY and CDR2 is SYGVKD. CDR3 DNA: TGTGCCATCAGTGAGGTTCTTGGAGGGGGGGCCGGGGAGCTGTTTTTT. Its translation: CAISEVLGGGAGELFF.

The chain employs TRBV15 and TRBJ2-7; D is ambiguous. V lost 1 base, J lost 3 bases, and 7 bases lay in between. The CDR3 has 13 amino acids. Germline assignment: CDR1 LNHNV and CDR2 YYDKDF (reference sequence). The CDR3 region is CATSRVTDYEQYF. CDR3 in DNA: TGTGCCACCAGCAGAGTAACAGACTACGAGCAGTACTTC.

CDR3 DNA sequence: TGCGCCAGCAGCCAAGAGGCGGGAGAGCAGTTCTTC. The encoded protein is CASSQEAGEQFF. The rearrangement uses TRBV4-1 and TRBJ2-1; possibly TRBD2 for D (6 bases). Germline V gene lookup returns CDR1 MGHRA and CDR2 YSYEKL. V was pared by 0 bases and J by 10 bases, with 7 bases between. The CDR3 totals 12 residues.

This clone showed up just a few times. The V call is TRBV6-5, the J call TRBJ2-5; tentative D call: TRBD1 (6 bases). Germline CDR1 and CDR2: MNHEY and SVGAGI. Trimming removed 6 bases at V and 5 bases at J, with 13 bases between. This CDR3 spans 13 amino acids. DNA of the CDR3: TGTGCCAGCAGGAACAACAGGGTCGAGACCCAGTACTTC. Protein: CASRNNRVETQYF.

The chain combines TRBV10-3 with TRBJ1-2, with no clear D. The CDR3 has 13 residues. V was trimmed by 1 base and J by 5 bases, leaving 8 bases between them. The germline V gene encodes CDR1 ENHRY and CDR2 SYGVKD. CDR3 coding DNA: TGTGCCATCAGTGAGTGGGCAGTATATGGCTACACCTTC. Translation gives CAISEWAVYGYTF.

The chain joins TRBV28 to TRBJ2-7; D possibly corresponds to TRBD1 (6 bases). This CDR3 contains 15 residues. The V gene lost 5 bases and the J gene lost 3 bases, with 17 bases spanning the gap. The germline V gene encodes CDR1 MDHEN and CDR2 SYDVKM. The CDR3: CASSESIGQYYEQYF. The CDR3 DNA reads as TGTGCCAGCAGTGAGTCGATCGGACAGTACTACGAGCAGTACTTC.

The chain is built from TRBV7-9 and TRBJ2-7; 7 bases are a match to TRBD1. CDR3 size: 15 residues. Losses at the gene ends were 4 bases for V and 1 base for J; bases not matched to a gene: 7. The germline gives CDR1 SEHNR, CDR2 FQNEAQ (reference sequence). The CDR3 is CASSSVTGKSYEQYF. The CDR3 DNA reads as TGTGCCAGCAGCTCCGTGACAGGGAAATCCTACGAGCAGTACTTC.

The count of this clone is one. The genes are TRBV5-1 and TRBJ2-7, with TRBD1 matching 10 bases. CDR1 and CDR2 from the germline V gene are SGHRS and YFSETQ. The CDR3 has 15 amino acids. V shed 0 bases, J shed 3 bases, and the junction held 3 bases outside the gene matches. The CDR3 nucleotides are TGCGCCAGCAGCTTGGCCGGACAGGGGGGCTACGAGCAGTACTTC. This gives the protein CASSLAGQGGYEQYF. The full variable domain, in which reference TRBV5-1 and TRBJ2-7 provide the parts outside the CDR3, is KAGVTQTPRYLIKTRGQQVTLSCSPISGHRSVSWYQQTPGQGLQFLFEYFSETQRNKGNFPGRFSGRQFSNSRSEMNVSTLELGDSALYLCASSLAGQGGYEQYFGPGTRLTVT.

V usage is TRBV19 and J usage is TRBJ1-2; D call uncertain. The V gene lost 6 bases and the J gene lost 2 bases, with 10 bases spanning the gap. CDR3 length equals 13 residues. Germline CDR1 LNHDA, CDR2 SQIVND (reference sequence). Here the CDR3 reads CASSFEQNYGYTF. For the CDR3, the DNA is TGTGCCAGTAGCTTTGAACAAAACTATGGCTACACCTTC.

The rearrangement links TRBV28 to TRBJ1-5, with 8 bases identical to TRBD1. Germline assignment: CDR1 MDHEN and CDR2 SYDVKM. The CDR3 length is 17 residues. The ends lost 6 bases at V and 1 base at J; junction bases unmatched: 11. The chain's CDR3 is CASRGGTGGRSNQPQHF. The CDR3 DNA is TGTGCCAGCAGGGGGGGGACAGGCGGTCGGAGCAATCAGCCCCAGCATTTT.

V and J are TRBV18 and TRBJ2-1; 11 nucleotides align to TRBD2. From germline, CDR1 is KGHSH and CDR2 LQKENI. This CDR3 is 15 amino acids long. Unmatched junction bases numbered 10, after V lost 8 bases and J lost 7 bases. CDR3 in amino acids: CASASTSGIENEQFF. The CDR3 DNA is TGTGCCAGCGCGTCGACTAGCGGGATTGAAAATGAGCAGTTCTTC.

The chain joins TRBV5-4 to TRBJ2-7; no reliable D call. The V gene's germline CDR1 is SGHNT and CDR2 YYREEE (reference sequence). Trimming took 4 bases from V and 3 from J, leaving 14 bases between them. CDR3 length equals 14 residues. The CDR3 DNA follows: TGTGCCAGCAGCCTGGACGGCGGATACTACGAGCAGTACTTC. It encodes CASSLDGGYYEQYF.

This chain links TRBV5-6 with TRBJ1-5, with a weak D call TRBD1 (5 bases). The CDR3 is 13 amino acids. V lost 2 bases and J 9 bases, leaving 12 bases between the germline ends. Germline values: CDR1 SGHDT, CDR2 YYEEEE. The CDR3 nucleotides are TGTGCCAGCAGCTTAGGCAGGGAACGGCCCCAGCATTTT. Protein product: CASSLGRERPQHF.

The DNA of the CDR3 is TGTGCCACCAAGGTCGGGGACAGGGACACTGAAGCTTTCTTT. Translation: CATKVGDRDTEAFF. The rearrangement joins TRBV7-6 to TRBJ1-1, with TRBD1 matching over 9 bases. V lost 10 bases and J lost 3; bases outside the gene matches: 9. Germline V CDR1 and CDR2: SGHVS, FNYEAQ. The CDR3 is 14 residues long.

The chain is built from TRBV7-2 and TRBJ2-7; D remains unclear. The length of the CDR3 is 14 residues. Germline V CDR1 and CDR2: SGHTA, FQGNSA. V lost 2 bases and J 2 bases, leaving 10 bases between the germline ends. The CDR3 DNA follows: TGTGCCAGCAGCTTAAAATTTGGGCCCTACGAGCAGTACTTC. It is translated as CASSLKFGPYEQYF.